The source of this T cell receptor (beta chain) is a study of T cell clonotyping in hematopoietic cell transplantation. Assay used: immunoSEQ multiplex PCR; TCRdb lists only in-frame clones, some missing. Of tens of thousands of clones in the sample, 94% are singletons; the top ten hold approximately 0.85%. Germline loops: CDR1 LNHDA, CDR2 SQIVND (reference sequence). CDR3 size: 15 residues. V was shortened by 5 bases and J by 0 bases, with 10 bases between the two germline ends. The table lists this clone with a few counts. This sequence joins TRBV19 and TRBJ1-4; the D gene is possibly TRBD1 (5 bases). Sequencing input: peripheral blood mononuclear cells. This clonotype was obtained from a woman aged 50 to 60 in good health. Some clones in this sample may be carry-over from other donors' samples. As DNA, the CDR3 is TGTGCCAGTAGTGGGCAACAGGCAACTAATGAAAAACTGTTTTTT. Encoded protein: CASSGQQATNEKLFF.